This T cell receptor beta chain was captured in a study of blood T cell repertoires in COVID-19. Study details: The United States, Italy and Spain supplied acute and convalescent COVID-19 samples. From T cells, B-cell-depleted T cells, or PBMCs came the material, which was cDNA or gDNA.

As originally analysed: Amplification from reference gene primers served as the basis for estimated nucleated cell counts. TCRdb keeps only in-frame clones here, not all; method: immunoSEQ multiplex PCR. The V and J calls and clone size come from that table; D and trimming were worked out from the DNA. The sample lists about 200,000 clones, roughly 91% occurring once. The V and J ends lost 3 bases and 6 bases, in that order; junction bases with no gene match: 9. The CDR3 runs 15 residues. Germline V gene data show CDR1 as SGHRS and CDR2 as YFSETQ. The TCR comes from a human donor in a cohort sampled during active COVID-19. This chain connects TRBV5-1 to TRBJ2-3; 8 nucleotides agree with TRBD2. The sample was peripheral blood. The CDR3 loop is CASSSRAGVGDTQYF. DNA for the CDR3: TGCGCCAGCAGCTCCCGAGCGGGGGTGGGGGATACGCAGTATTTT.